This is a list of T cell receptor beta chains from one sample in a study of cytomegalovirus exposure and HLA in healthy donors. Method: immunoSEQ multiplex PCR; TCRdb's copy keeps in-frame clones and lacks some. The top ten hold 4.5% to 5% of the sample, which has 150,000 or so clones, roughly 65% seen once. Sequencing was performed on PBMCs. These receptors originate from a man between 18 and 35 years old in good health and CMV-seropositive. CDR3s include the opening cysteine and the closing phenylalanine or tryptophan. D genes are given only for firm matches. Clone size is shown for a subset of rows, as once, few, many or a class of expanded clone.

TRBJ2-3 | TRBV4-2 | once | NA | TGTGCCAGCAGCCTCACAGGGTACGGCACAGATACGCAGTATTTT | CASSLTGYGTDTQYF
TRBJ1-4 | TRBV27 | NA | NA | TGTGCCAGCAGTGAACAGGGTGCAACTAATGAAAAACTGTTTTTT | CASSEQGATNEKLFF
TRBJ1-1 | TRBV30 | NA | TRBD1 | TGTGCCTGGGGTACAGGGGGCTATGAAGCTTTCTTT | CAWGTGGYEAFF
TRBJ2-2 | TRBV5-5 | few | TRBD1 | TGTGCCAGCAGTCAGGGGGAGTTGGGGGCCAACACCGGGGAGCTGTTTTTT | CASSQGELGANTGELFF
TRBJ2-2 | TRBV6-6 | NA | TRBD2 | TGTGCCAGCAGTTCCCCAGACCCGGGGGGGACCGGGGAGCTGTTTTTT | CASSSPDPGGTGELFF
TRBJ1-2 | TRBV19 | NA | NA | TGTGCCAGTAGACCTTCTAATATTCGTTATCGCTACACCTTC | CASRPSNIRYRYTF
TRBJ2-2 | TRBV30 | NA | NA | TGTGCCTGGAGTCGGGGGTCCGGGGAGCTGTTTTTT | CAWSRGSGELFF
TRBJ1-5 | TRBV11-2 | NA | TRBD1 | TGTGCCAGCAGCTTAGGATCAGGGGGAAGTCAGCCCCAGCATTTT | CASSLGSGGSQPQHF
TRBJ2-3 | TRBV5-6 | NA | TRBD1 | TGTGCCAGCAGCTTGGAACAGGGGGTGACAAATACGCAGTATTTT | CASSLEQGVTNTQYF
TRBJ2-2 | TRBV5-6 | once | TRBD2 | TGTGCCAGCAGCCCCCTGGGCGGGGGGATAAACACCGGGGAGCTGTTTTTT | CASSPLGGGINTGELFF
TRBJ2-1 | TRBV5-4 | NA | TRBD2 | TGTGCCAGCAGCCCTGGGGCGGGAGGGGACAATGAGCAGTTCTTC | CASSPGAGGDNEQFF
TRBJ1-2 | TRBV12-5 | once | NA | TGTGCTAGTGGTTTTTCGGGATTAGGCTACACCTTC | CASGFSGLGYTF
TRBJ2-3 | TRBV21-1 | NA | NA | TGTGCCAGCAGCAAAGTTCAGGGACAGGGGCCAGATACGCAGTATTTT | CASSKVQGQGPDTQYF
TRBJ2-6 | TRBV30 | NA | NA | TGTGCCTGGAGCCAGGGCTCTGGGGCCAACGTCCTGACTTTC | CAWSQGSGANVLTF
TRBJ2-3 | TRBV13 | NA | TRBD2 | TGTGCCAGCAGGTCAGCTGCGTCTTCCGGGACTAGCGGGGAGCCTAGCACAGATACGCAGTATTTT | CASRSAASSGTSGEPSTDTQYF
TRBJ2-3 | TRBV2 | NA | TRBD2 | TGTGCCAGCATGCTACGACTAGCGGGGGGCTCCACAGATACGCAGTATTTT | CASMLRLAGGSTDTQYF
TRBJ1-1 | TRBV6-6 | NA | NA | TGTGCCAGCTTCAGGGAAGGGGTGAACACTGAAGCTTTCTTT | CASFREGVNTEAFF
TRBJ2-2 | TRBV5-1 | few | TRBD1 | TGCGCCAGCAGCTTCCTACCCACAGGGGCTAAGGCCGGGGAGCTGTTTTTT | CASSFLPTGAKAGELFF
TRBJ1-3 | TRBV6-5 | NA | NA | TGTGCCAGCAGTTACTCGCCCCCGGGCTCTGGAAACACCATATATTTT | CASSYSPPGSGNTIYF
TRBJ1-1 | TRBV27 | NA | NA | TGTGCCAGCAGTTCGACCCTATCGTGGAGCACTGAAGCTTTCTTT | CASSSTLSWSTEAFF
TRBJ1-3 | TRBV7-3 | NA | NA | TGTGCCAGCAGCAAGGGACACCTCAGCTCTGGAAACACCATATATTTT | CASSKGHLSSGNTIYF
TRBJ1-5 | TRBV19 | NA | NA | TGTGCCAGTAGTATAGAAAAGGGGCAGAGCAATCAGCCCCAGCATTTT | CASSIEKGQSNQPQHF
TRBJ1-1 | TRBV19 | once | NA | TGTGCCAGTAGGGAACAGGGTGGCACTGAAGCTTTCTTT | CASREQGGTEAFF
TRBJ1-4 | TRBV11-2 | NA | NA | TGTGCCAGCAGCTTAGAGAGAGTTAATGAAAAACTGTTTTTT | CASSLERVNEKLFF
TRBJ1-2 | TRBV28 | NA | NA | TGTGCCAGCAGTTTAGAAGCAGGAGCGGATGGCTACACCTTC | CASSLEAGADGYTF
TRBJ2-5 | TRBV5-1 | few | NA | TGCGCCAGCAGCGCATGGGACTCCGCGAAAGAGACCCAGTACTTC | CASSAWDSAKETQYF
TRBJ1-4 | TRBV7-9 | once | NA | TGTGCCAGCAGTCGAGGGCCCACTAATGAAAAACTGTTTTTT | CASSRGPTNEKLFF
TRBJ2-6 | TRBV29-1 | NA | NA | TGCAGCGTCCTCTCTGGGGCCAACGTCCTGACTTTC | CSVLSGANVLTF
TRBJ1-2 | TRBV11-3 | few | TRBD1 | TGTGCCAGCAGCCAGGGTTCAGGGGGCGACTATGGCTACACCTTC | CASSQGSGGDYGYTF
TRBJ1-5 | TRBV5-1 | NA | NA | TGCGCCAGCAGCTTGGATGGAGGGTCGCAGCCCCAGCATTTT | CASSLDGGSQPQHF
TRBJ1-1 | TRBV11-2 | NA | NA | TGTGCCAGCAGCTTCCGGGACTCCCTTAACACTGAAGCTTTCTTT | CASSFRDSLNTEAFF
TRBJ2-3 | TRBV5-1 | NA | TRBD2 | TGCGCCAGCAGCCCGGGGACTAGCGGGGGCGCAGATACGCAGTATTTT | CASSPGTSGGADTQYF
TRBJ2-6 | TRBV28 | NA | NA | TGTGCCAGCATTCCTCGGGGCTCTGGGGCCAACGTCCTGACTTTC | CASIPRGSGANVLTF
TRBJ2-6 | TRBV5-6 | NA | TRBD2 | TGTGCCAGCATCCGCCGCGGAGGGGAGGGTCTTGGGGCCAACGTCCTGACTTTC | CASIRRGGEGLGANVLTF
TRBJ1-4 | TRBV15 | NA | TRBD1 | TGTGCCACCAGCAGACTTCCTGGGACAGGGATCGAAAAACTGTTTTTT | CATSRLPGTGIEKLFF
TRBJ2-5 | TRBV7-2 | NA | TRBD2 | TGTGCCAGCAGCTTAACTAGCGGGGCCCAAGAGACCCAGTACTTC | CASSLTSGAQETQYF
TRBJ2-1 | TRBV4-1 | few | TRBD1 | TGCGCCAGCAGCCCCCCGGGACAGGGGCCCTATGAGCAGTTCTTC | CASSPPGQGPYEQFF
TRBJ2-5 | TRBV5-4 | NA | TRBD2 | TGTGCCAGCAGCTTGGTGTCTAGCGGGAGGGAGACCCAGTACTTC | CASSLVSSGRETQYF
TRBJ1-1 | TRBV28 | NA | NA | TGTGCCAGCAGGTGGCAGGGGTTGAACACTGAAGCTTTCTTT | CASRWQGLNTEAFF
TRBJ2-1 | TRBV6-6 | NA | TRBD1 | TGTGCCAGCAGTAACACCGGGACAGGGCGCAATGAGCAGTTCTTC | CASSNTGTGRNEQFF
TRBJ2-5 | TRBV29-1 | NA | TRBD2 | TGCAGCGTTGAAGGGACCTTTGGCGGGCGGGAGGGCCTTTTGGAGACCCAGTACTTC | CSVEGTFGGREGLLETQYF
TRBJ1-1 | TRBV5-1 | NA | TRBD1 | TGCGCCAGCAGCTGGGGACAGGGTGGGACTGAAGCTTTCTTT | CASSWGQGGTEAFF
TRBJ2-2 | TRBV28 | NA | TRBD1 | TGTGCCAGCAGTTTAGGGGGCAGGGGGCGGACCGGGGAGCTGTTTTTT | CASSLGGRGRTGELFF
TRBJ1-1 | TRBV27 | NA | NA | TGTGCCAGCAGTACCTCCACGTGGGCCACTGAAGCTTTCTTT | CASSTSTWATEAFF
TRBJ1-2 | TRBV9 | NA | NA | TGTGCCAGCAGCGTTACGTCATGGGTTGCGGGCCCCCCTGGCTACACCTTC | CASSVTSWVAGPPGYTF
TRBJ1-2 | TRBV27 | NA | NA | TGTGCCAGCAGTTTTCGACAGGTGGGCTATGGCTACACCTTC | CASSFRQVGYGYTF
TRBJ2-1 | TRBV2 | NA | TRBD2 | TGTGCCAGCAGACGGTTGGCGGGAGCGGGCCATGAGCAGTTCTTC | CASRRLAGAGHEQFF
TRBJ1-4 | TRBV15 | NA | NA | TGTGCCACCAGCAGGAGACAGCTGGGTGAAAAACTGTTTTTT | CATSRRQLGEKLFF
TRBJ1-4 | TRBV7-2 | NA | NA | TGTGCCAGCAGCCACTCCGGGATCCTTAATGAAAAACTGTTTTTT | CASSHSGILNEKLFF
TRBJ1-1 | TRBV13 | NA | NA | TGTGCCAGCAGCTTGGGCCAGCTCATGAACACTGAAGCTTTCTTT | CASSLGQLMNTEAFF
TRBJ2-1 | TRBV6-5 | NA | TRBD2 | TGTGCCAGCAGGCTAGCGGGAGGGGGTAATGAGCAGTTCTTC | CASRLAGGGNEQFF
TRBJ1-1 | TRBV28 | NA | NA | TGTGCCAGCAGTTTATCTGGAGTTTCAGGGTTGTCTGAAGCTTTCTTT | CASSLSGVSGLSEAFF
TRBJ1-1 | TRBV14 | once | TRBD1 | TGTGCCAGCAGCCGTCGACAGGGGGCGCGGGTAGGTGCCGAAGCTTTCTTT | CASSRRQGARVGAEAFF
TRBJ2-1 | TRBV9 | NA | NA | TGTGCCAGCAGCGTACAAACGGATGAGCAGTTCTTC | CASSVQTDEQFF